This is a list of T cell receptor beta chains from one sample in a study of T-cell reconstitution after alpha-beta-depleted transplantation in children. Each CDR3 protein is one row after TCRdb ran MiXCR on the PCR reads. The sample records hundreds of thousands of distinct CDR3 sequences, about an eighth being singletons. The material sequenced was PBMCs, taken before TCRalphabeta/CD19-depleted stem cell transplant. All receptors derive from a girl aged 2-10 years with congenital amegakaryocytic thrombocytopenia, due to receive a stem cell transplant. The CDR3 runs from the conserved cysteine through the conserved F or W. D genes are given only for firm matches. Some rows mark clone size as missing; the rest say once, few, many or name a class of expanded clone.

v_gene	j_gene	abundance	len	d_gene	CDR3nt	CDR3aa
TRBV28	TRBJ2-7	.	12	.	TGTGCCAGCGCTCCCCCCGGATACGAGCAGTACTTC	CASAPPGYEQYF
TRBV6-8	TRBJ1-1	.	14	.	TGTGCCAGCAGTTACCGGGTTTTGAACACTGAAGCTTTCTTT	CASSYRVLNTEAFF
TRBV20-1	TRBJ2-2	many	11	.	TGCAGTGCTAGAGATGCCGGGGAGCTGTTTTTT	CSARDAGELFF
TRBV5-1	TRBJ1-1	many	15	.	TGCGCCAGCAGCTTGGTAGGGAGTGGGAACACTGAAGCTTTCTTT	CASSLVGSGNTEAFF
TRBV14	TRBJ2-7	few	15	.	TGTGCCAGCAGCCAAGAGGTTCCCGGGTCCTACGAGCAGTACTTC	CASSQEVPGSYEQYF
TRBV20-1	TRBJ2-3	many	14	TRBD2	TGCAGTGCTAGCGTTGAAGCGGGAGCGGATACGCAGTATTTT	CSASVEAGADTQYF
TRBV20-1	TRBJ2-7	many	13	TRBD1	TGCAGTGCGGACCGGGACAGATCTTACGAGCAGTACTTC	CSADRDRSYEQYF
TRBV20-1	TRBJ2-1	.	15	.	TGCAGTGCTGGTCCCCCCGGGAGCTCCTACAATGAGCAGTTCTTC	CSAGPPGSSYNEQFF
TRBV20-1	TRBJ2-3	many	18	.	TGCAGTGCTAGGATAAGGGGGGAGTGGAGGACGGTCACAGATACGCAGTATTTT	CSARIRGEWRTVTDTQYF
TRBV11-2	TRBJ2-7	many	15	TRBD1	TGTGCCAGCAGCTTAATTCATGGACAGGACTACGAGCAGTACTTC	CASSLIHGQDYEQYF